The 21 T cell receptor beta chains presented below share a single source sample, sequenced in a study of blood T cell repertoires in COVID-19. Here immunoSEQ multiplex PCR was the method, and the copy in TCRdb shows in-frame clones only, minus some. The table includes more than 95,000 clones, roughly 80% detected once. Sequenced sample: peripheral blood. The receptors were gathered from a woman in her seventies with acute or convalescent COVID-19.

By share, this clone ranks as hyperexpanded. The chain combines TRBV14 with TRBJ2-7; the match to TRBD1 covers 7 bases. The germline V gene has CDR1 SGHDN and CDR2 FVKESK. The V gene end was trimmed by 4 bases and the J gene end by 0 bases; junction bases not matched to a gene: 3. CDR3 size: 14 residues. DNA of the CDR3: TGTGCCAGCAGCCGACAGGGCTTCTCCTACGAGCAGTACTTC. Translation gives CASSRQGFSYEQYF.

This clone has just one count. The chain employs TRBV28 and TRBJ2-5; 8 bases line up with TRBD2. This CDR3 spans 13 amino acids. Germline V gene sequence: CDR1 MDHEN, CDR2 SYDVKM. Trimming took 3 bases from V and 3 from J; bases not matched to a gene: 0. Here the CDR3 reads CASSFGGEETQYF. Here the CDR3 DNA reads TGTGCCAGCAGTTTCGGGGGGGAAGAGACCCAGTACTTC.

The J gene is TRBJ2-5, the V gene TRBV7-2; maybe TRBD1 (6 bases). The CDR3 has 16 residues. Germline V CDR1 and CDR2: SGHTA, FQGNSA. V was trimmed by 5 bases and J by 5 bases, leaving 21 bases between them. CDR3 protein: CASSPTAGTGRETQYF. The CDR3 nucleotides read TGTGCCAGCAGCCCTACTGCGGGTACAGGGCGGGAGACCCAGTACTTC.

The V and J genes are TRBV25-1 and TRBJ2-1, with TRBD1 matching over 9 bases. The CDR3 runs to 15 residues. V lost 8 bases to trimming and J lost 4 bases; unmatched junction nucleotides: 9. CDR1 and CDR2 (germline): MGHDK, SYGVNS. The CDR3: CASGPRTGAYNEQFF. In nucleotides, the CDR3 is TGTGCCAGCGGCCCACGGACAGGGGCATACAATGAGCAGTTCTTC.

The chain carries TRBV5-1 and TRBJ2-2; TRBD1 aligns across 7 bases. CDR3 length: 18 amino acids. Germline V gives CDR1 SGHRS, CDR2 YFSETQ. V was pared by 0 bases and J by 0 bases, with 8 bases of the junction left unmatched. The CDR3 spells CASSLAQGGRANTGELFF. The CDR3 nucleotides read TGCGCCAGCAGCTTGGCACAAGGGGGCAGGGCGAACACCGGGGAGCTGTTTTTT.

This clone was counted between two and nine times. J is TRBJ2-1 and V is TRBV10-1; TRBD2 aligns across 11 bases. V trimming: 6 bases; J trimming: 10 bases; junction bases outside the gene matches: 11. From germline, CDR1 is WNHNN and CDR2 SYGVQD (reference sequence). The CDR3 runs to 15 residues. CDR3: CASSPGVAGGKEQFF. In nucleotides, the CDR3 is TGCGCCAGCAGCCCTGGGGTAGCGGGGGGGAAAGAGCAGTTCTTC.

This chain uses TRBV3-1 (or the pseudogene TRBV3-2) with TRBJ1-2, with a possible D match to TRBD1 (6 bases). The CDR3 runs 15 residues. The germline gives CDR1 LGHDT, CDR2 YNNKEL (reference sequence). Deletions cut 1 base from V and 4 bases from J, with 13 bases between. CDR3: CASSQGSAGVYGYTF. The CDR3 bases are TGTGCCAGCAGCCAAGGATCCGCAGGGGTCTATGGCTACACCTTC.

The CDR3 loop reads CATSDSGQGWNQPQHF. In DNA, the CDR3 is TGTGCCACCAGTGATTCCGGACAGGGTTGGAATCAGCCCCAGCATTTT. The rearrangement links TRBV24-1 to TRBJ1-5; 8 nucleotides match TRBD1. The length of the CDR3 is 16 residues. V gave up 2 bases and J gave up 4 bases; unmatched junction bases: 6. In germline, CDR1 is KGHDR, CDR2 SFDVKD.

The sample holds a few counts of this clone. V and J are TRBV3-1 (or the pseudogene TRBV3-2) and TRBJ1-3; the D is unclear. Germline V gene data show CDR1 as LGHDT and CDR2 as YNNKEL (reference sequence). Trimming took 0 bases from V and 0 from J, leaving 6 bases between them. This CDR3 contains 15 residues. CDR3 coding DNA: TGTGCCAGCAGCCAAGATCCAATCTCTGGAAACACCATATATTTT. Protein sequence: CASSQDPISGNTIYF.

The chain couples TRBV12-3 or TRBV12-4 to TRBJ2-1; D gene uncertain. Between the trimmed V and J ends, which lost 4 bases and 7 bases, there was a span of 8 bases. This CDR3 contains 12 residues. The CDR3 sequence: CASSSGGNEQFF. The DNA for the CDR3 is TGTGCCAGCAGTTCCGGCGGTAATGAGCAGTTCTTC.

This clone was counted only a few times. The chain uses TRBV7-8 and TRBJ1-2; a possible D gene is TRBD1 (6 bases). V lost 5 bases to trimming and J lost 8 bases, with 15 bases between them. The CDR3 sequence is 13 residues long. The germline CDR1 and CDR2 sequences are SGHVS and FQNEAQ. The CDR3 region has the DNA TGTGCCAGCAGCCCCGTTAGGGGGAGCGGCTACACCTTC. Translated, it gives CASSPVRGSGYTF. The variable domain in full, completed from reference TRBV7-8 and TRBJ1-2, reads GAGVSQSPRYKVAKRGQDVALRCDPISGHVSLFWYQQALGQGPEFLTYFQNEAQLDKSGLPSDRFFAERPEGSVSTLKIQRTQQEDSAVYLCASSPVRGSGYTFGSGTRLTVV.

DNA of the CDR3: TGTGCCAGTAGCTTCGGGCGGGGCGATTCGGGGACCCAGTACTTC. It codes for CASSFGRGDSGTQYF. This chain uses TRBV19 with TRBJ2-5; tentative D call: TRBD2 (6 bases). The germline gives CDR1 LNHDA, CDR2 SQIVND (reference sequence). Between the trimmed V and J ends, which lost 6 bases and 7 bases, there was a span of 21 bases. This CDR3 region has 15 residues. Complete variable domain (other parts from reference TRBV19 and TRBJ2-5): DGGITQSPKYLFRKEGQNVTLSCEQNLNHDAMYWYRQDPGQGLRLIYYSQIVNDFQKGDIAEGYSVSREKKESFPLTVTSAQKNPTAFYLCASSFGRGDSGTQYFGPGTRLLVL.

The V gene is TRBV30, the J gene TRBJ2-7; 10 positions match TRBD2. The CDR3 runs to 15 residues. Germline V gene lookup returns CDR1 GTSNPN and CDR2 SVGIG (reference sequence). V was pared by 5 bases and J by 2 bases, with 9 bases of the junction left unmatched. CDR3 sequence reads: CAWALTSGVPYEQYF. CDR3 DNA sequence: TGTGCCTGGGCCCTTACTAGCGGGGTTCCCTACGAGCAGTACTTC.

The chain recombines TRBV9 with TRBJ2-3, with 7 bases identical to TRBD2. CDR1 SGDLS and CDR2 YYNGEE come from the germline V gene. V gave up 3 bases and J gave up 4 bases; unmatched junction bases: 2. CDR3 size: 13 residues. CDR3 sequence: CASSGEGADTQYF. In nucleotides, the CDR3 is TGTGCCAGCAGCGGGGAGGGAGCAGATACGCAGTATTTT.

This clone was seen a few times. The chain uses TRBV12-3 or TRBV12-4 and TRBJ2-1; D perhaps matches TRBD2 (5 bases). The ends were cut back, 6 bases at V and 7 bases at J, with 13 bases in the middle. The CDR3 is 13 amino acids. The CDR3 DNA follows: TGTGCCAGCAGCCACGGTCGGAGGAATGAGCAGTTCTTC. Protein: CASSHGRRNEQFF.

The chain employs TRBV12-3 or TRBV12-4 and TRBJ1-1; D uncertain. V shed 5 bases and J shed 2 bases, with 9 bases lying between them. The CDR3 totals 13 residues. CDR3 sequence reads: CASSRSLNTEAFF. In nucleotides, the CDR3 is TGTGCCAGCAGTCGGTCCCTCAACACTGAAGCTTTCTTT.

This clone was counted once. This chain joins TRBV14 and TRBJ2-7; D perhaps matches TRBD2 (6 bases). This CDR3 spans 15 amino acids. CDR1 is SGHDN and CDR2 is FVKESK in the germline V gene. The V end lost 4 bases, the J end lost 2 bases, and 15 bases lay between the germline ends. CDR3 loop: CASSLDVAEPYEQYF. The CDR3 DNA sequence: TGTGCCAGCAGCCTAGATGTAGCGGAGCCCTACGAGCAGTACTTC. Drawing the rest from reference TRBV14 and TRBJ2-7, the complete variable domain is EAGVTQFPSHSVIEKGQTVTLRCDPISGHDNLYWYRRVMGKEIKFLLHFVKESKQDESGMPNNRFLAERTGGTYSTLKVQPAELEDSGVYFCASSLDVAEPYEQYFGPGTRLTVT.

The V call is TRBV5-1, the J call TRBJ1-4; 8 bases map to TRBD1. From germline, CDR1 is SGHRS and CDR2 YFSETQ. CDR3 size: 15 residues. With 3 bases clipped from V and 8 bases from J, the junction kept 9 bases outside the gene matches. DNA of the CDR3: TGCGCCAGCAGCTCTACCGGGACAGGCGGGGAAAAACTGTTTTTT. This sequence encodes CASSSTGTGGEKLFF. Full variable domain (outside the CDR3, taken from reference TRBV5-1 and TRBJ1-4): KAGVTQTPRYLIKTRGQQVTLSCSPISGHRSVSWYQQTPGQGLQFLFEYFSETQRNKGNFPGRFSGRQFSNSRSEMNVSTLELGDSALYLCASSSTGTGGEKLFFGSGTQLSVL.

This clone was detected only once. V is TRBV24-1 and J is TRBJ2-3; no reliable D call. The germline V gene encodes CDR1 KGHDR and CDR2 SFDVKD. The V gene lost 5 bases and the J gene lost 2 bases, with 10 bases spanning the gap. The CDR3 totals 14 residues. CDR3 DNA sequence: TGTGCCACCAGTGGTAATGGGCCCACAGATACGCAGTATTTT. This gives the protein CATSGNGPTDTQYF.

The rearrangement joins TRBV2 to TRBJ2-5; a possible D gene is TRBD1 (5 bases). The CDR3 runs 13 residues. CDR1 and CDR2 (germline): SNHLY, FYNNEI. Trimming left V 6 bases short and J 2 bases short, with 10 bases between. The CDR3 sequence: CASSWQGQETQYF. The CDR3 DNA reads TGTGCCAGCAGCTGGCAGGGTCAAGAGACCCAGTACTTC.

This clone has more than one count but fewer than ten. The V call is TRBV29-1, the J call TRBJ1-1; 8 bases line up with TRBD1. Germline lookup yields CDR1 SQVTM and CDR2 ANQGSEA. There are 15 residues in the CDR3. Trimming cost V 5 bases and J 6 bases; bases outside gene matches: 14. Here the CDR3 reads CSVNGAGGWIAEAFF. CDR3 nucleotides: TGCAGCGTTAACGGGGCAGGGGGCTGGATAGCTGAAGCTTTCTTT.